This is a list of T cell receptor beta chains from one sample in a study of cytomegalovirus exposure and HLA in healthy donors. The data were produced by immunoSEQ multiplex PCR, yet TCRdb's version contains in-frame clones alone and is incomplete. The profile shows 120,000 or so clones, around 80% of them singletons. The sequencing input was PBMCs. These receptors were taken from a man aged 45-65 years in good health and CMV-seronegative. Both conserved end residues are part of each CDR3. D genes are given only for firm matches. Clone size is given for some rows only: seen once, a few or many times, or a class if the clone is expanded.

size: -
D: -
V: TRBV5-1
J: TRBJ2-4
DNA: TGCGCCAGCAGCTGGGGGCTGGATCAAAACATTCAGTACTTC
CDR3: CASSWGLDQNIQYF

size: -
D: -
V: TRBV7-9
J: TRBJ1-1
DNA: TGTTCCAGCAGCTCTGATTACATCGCTTTCTTT
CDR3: CSSSSDYIAFF

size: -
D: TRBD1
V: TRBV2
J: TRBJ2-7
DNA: TGTGCCAGCCTACAAACAGGGGGCTCCTACGAGCAGTACTTC
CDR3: CASLQTGGSYEQYF

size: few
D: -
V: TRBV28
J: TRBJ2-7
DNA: TGTGCCAGCAGTTTAGCGGGGAAAACCTACGAGCAGTACTTC
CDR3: CASSLAGKTYEQYF

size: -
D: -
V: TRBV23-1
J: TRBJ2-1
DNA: TGCGCCAGCAGTTGCCAGAAGGGGTCGTGGCTCGGTGAGCAGTTCTTC
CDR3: CASSCQKGSWLGEQFF

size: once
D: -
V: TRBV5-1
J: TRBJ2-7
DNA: TGCGCCAGCAGCTTCCTAGACCGCTCCACCACCGAGCAGTACTTC
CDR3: CASSFLDRSTTEQYF

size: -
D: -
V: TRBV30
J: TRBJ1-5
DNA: TGTGCCTGGACCAAGGGGTATAGCAATCAGCCCCAGCATTTT
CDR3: CAWTKGYSNQPQHF

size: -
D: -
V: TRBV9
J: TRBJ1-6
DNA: TGTGCCAGCAGCGTAGCGGAGAATAATTCACCCCTCCACTTT
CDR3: CASSVAENNSPLHF

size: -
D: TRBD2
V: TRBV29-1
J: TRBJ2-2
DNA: TGCAGCGTCCGAGCGGGGGGGCAGACCGGGGAGCTGTTTTTT
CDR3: CSVRAGGQTGELFF

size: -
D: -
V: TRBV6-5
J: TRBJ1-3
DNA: TGTGCCAGCAGTGGAGAAAAAGTCATATATTTT
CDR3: CASSGEKVIYF

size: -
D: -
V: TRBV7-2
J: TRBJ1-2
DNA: TGTGCCAGCAGCTTAGCTATACAGGTTGGCTACACCTTC
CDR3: CASSLAIQVGYTF

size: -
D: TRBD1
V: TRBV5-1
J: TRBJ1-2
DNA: TGCGCCAGCAGCTTAGGGCAGGGGGCGGACAAGCGGAACTATGGCTACACCTTC
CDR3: CASSLGQGADKRNYGYTF

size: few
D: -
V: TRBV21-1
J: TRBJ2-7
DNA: TGTGCCAGCAGCAAAGAAGGGTGGTCGACAGGGTACTCCTACGAGCAGTACTTC
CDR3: CASSKEGWSTGYSYEQYF

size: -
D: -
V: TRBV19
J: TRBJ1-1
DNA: TGTGCCAGTAGTAACACAGGCTTGGGGAACACTGAAGCTTTCTTT
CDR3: CASSNTGLGNTEAFF

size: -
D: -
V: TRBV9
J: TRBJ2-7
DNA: TGTGCCAGCAGCGTAGAGGTCGCCGGGGGAATCAACGAGCAGTACTTC
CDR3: CASSVEVAGGINEQYF

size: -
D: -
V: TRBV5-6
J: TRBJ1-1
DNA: TGTGCCAGCAGCTTACAATGGGGGCCGAACACTGAAGCTTTCTTT
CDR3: CASSLQWGPNTEAFF

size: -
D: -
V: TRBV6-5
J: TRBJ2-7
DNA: TGTGCCAGCAGTCTCCTTGTTGGCCACGAGCAGTACTTC
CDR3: CASSLLVGHEQYF

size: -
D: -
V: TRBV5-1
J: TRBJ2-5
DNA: TGCGCCAGCAGCCCGGGGTGGGAGGAGACCCAGTACTTC
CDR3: CASSPGWEETQYF

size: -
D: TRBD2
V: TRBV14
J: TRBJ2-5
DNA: TGTGCCAGCAGCCAAGGCCGACTAGCGGGAGGGTTAAGAGAGACCCAGTACTTC
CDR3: CASSQGRLAGGLRETQYF

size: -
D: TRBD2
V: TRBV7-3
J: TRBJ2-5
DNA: TGTGCCAGCAGCATACTAGCGGGAGGGCCAGAGACCCAGTACTTC
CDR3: CASSILAGGPETQYF

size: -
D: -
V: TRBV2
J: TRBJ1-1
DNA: TGTGCCAGCAGTGAAATCAGGGTGGCAGCAGTGGCTGAAGCTTTCTTT
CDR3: CASSEIRVAAVAEAFF

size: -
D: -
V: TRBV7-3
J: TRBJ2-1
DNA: TGTGCCAGCAGCTTAAATGGCGGGGGCAACAATGAGCAGTTCTTC
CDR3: CASSLNGGGNNEQFF

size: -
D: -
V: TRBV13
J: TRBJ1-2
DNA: TGTGCCAGCAGCTTAGGCCTTTCTAGTGTGACAGTGTATGGCTACACCTTC
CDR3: CASSLGLSSVTVYGYTF

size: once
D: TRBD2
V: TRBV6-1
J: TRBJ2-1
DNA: TGTGCCAGCGTTTTTAGCGGGGGGCCTAATGAGCAGTTCTTC
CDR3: CASVFSGGPNEQFF

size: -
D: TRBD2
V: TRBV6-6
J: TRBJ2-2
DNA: TGTGCCAGCAGTGAGCGGGGGGGCAACACCGGGGAGCTGTTTTTT
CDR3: CASSERGGNTGELFF

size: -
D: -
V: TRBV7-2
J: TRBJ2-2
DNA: TGTGCCAGCAGCTTAGACAGAACCGGGGAGCTGTTTTTT
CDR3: CASSLDRTGELFF

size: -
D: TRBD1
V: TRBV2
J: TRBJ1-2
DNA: TGTGCCAGCAGAAAAGACAGGGGACCGTTCTATGGCTACACCTTC
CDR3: CASRKDRGPFYGYTF

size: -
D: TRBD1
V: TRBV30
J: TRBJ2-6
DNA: TGTGCCTGGAGTGTGGGGACAGGGCCCATCTCAGGGGCCAACGTCCTGACTTTC
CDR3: CAWSVGTGPISGANVLTF

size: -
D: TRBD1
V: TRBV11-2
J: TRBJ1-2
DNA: TGTGCCAGCAGCTTAGAACAGGGGTACTATGGCTACACCTTC
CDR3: CASSLEQGYYGYTF

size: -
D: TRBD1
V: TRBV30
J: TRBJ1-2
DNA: TGTGCCTGGAGTCCTCCGGGACAGGGTAACTATGGCTACACCTTC
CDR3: CAWSPPGQGNYGYTF

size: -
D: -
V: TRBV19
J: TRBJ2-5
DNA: TGTGCCAGTAGTACGGACAGCGGAAAAGAGACCCAGTACTTC
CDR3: CASSTDSGKETQYF

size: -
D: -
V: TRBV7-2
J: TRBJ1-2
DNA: TGTGCCAGCAGCCTAGGGCGGGCAGCTAATTATGGCTACACCTTC
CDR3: CASSLGRAANYGYTF

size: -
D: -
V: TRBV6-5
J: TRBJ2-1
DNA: TGTGCCAGCAGTAGAGGGGGGAGGGCCCTCGATGAGCAGTTCTTC
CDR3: CASSRGGRALDEQFF

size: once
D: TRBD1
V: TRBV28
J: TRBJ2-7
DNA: TGTGCCACGCACCGACAGGGCCCCGCCTACGAGCAGTACTTC
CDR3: CATHRQGPAYEQYF

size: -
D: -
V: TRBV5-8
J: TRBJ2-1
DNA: TGTGCCAGCAGCATCCCCAGGGCCTACAATGAGCAGTTCTTC
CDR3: CASSIPRAYNEQFF

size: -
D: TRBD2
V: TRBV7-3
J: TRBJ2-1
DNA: TGTGCCAGCGTCCGACTAGCGGGGGATTACAATGAGCAGTTCTTC
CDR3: CASVRLAGDYNEQFF